One sample yielded the 25 T cell receptor beta chains listed below, sequenced in a study of graft-versus-host responses after intestinal transplantation. Sequencing used immunoSEQ multiplex PCR; TCRdb keeps in-frame clones, though not all of them. This sample has fewer than 120,000 clones; around 93% occur once, and the top ten carry about 0.51%. Their recognized antigens are unknown. The sequenced sample was unstimulated CD8+ T cells sorted from spleen or lymph node cells, obtained before intestinal transplant. These receptors were collected from a human donor who received an intestinal transplant.

The CDR3 here is CASSLDSSRGYEQYF. In DNA form, the CDR3 reads TGTGCCAGCAGCTTAGATTCCAGCCGGGGCTACGAGCAGTACTTC. The chain has TRBV7-6 and TRBJ2-5, with TRBD2 as a possible D gene (5 bases). TRBJ2-7 matches the DNA end more closely, so the J call is doubtful. The length of the CDR3 is 15 residues. CDR1 SGHVS and CDR2 FNYEAQ come from the germline V gene.

This clone was detected once. This sequence joins TRBV4-1 and TRBJ1-5; D remains unclear. The V end was cut by 4 bases, the J end by 3 bases, with 10 bases between. The CDR3 is made up of 14 amino acids. Germline-derived CDR1 and CDR2 are MGHRA and YSYEKL. CDR3 sequence: CASSPGPLNQPQHF. The CDR3 DNA is TGCGCCAGCAGCCCTGGACCGCTCAATCAGCCCCAGCATTTT.

V usage is TRBV2 and J usage is TRBJ1-2, with D unclear. The V gene lost 9 bases and the J gene lost 8 bases, with 13 bases spanning the gap. Per germline, CDR1 SNHLY and CDR2 FYNNEI. This CDR3 has 11 amino acids. CDR3 loop: CARDNFLGYTF. CDR3 bases: TGTGCCAGAGACAATTTCTTAGGCTACACCTTC.

This clone was counted a single time. The rearrangement uses TRBV15 and TRBJ2-2; no definite D call. Trimming took off 8 bases at V and 7 bases at J, with 14 bases between the two ends. The germline gives CDR1 LNHNV, CDR2 YYDKDF (reference sequence). This CDR3 is 13 amino acids long. Here the CDR3 reads CATEAPLGGELFF. In DNA form, the CDR3 reads TGTGCCACCGAAGCTCCTTTGGGCGGGGAGCTGTTTTTT.

The V call is TRBV7-9, the J call TRBJ2-3; 10 bases are a match to TRBD2. The CDR3 covers 16 residues. The J segment lost 7 bases and the V segment lost 5 bases, leaving 12 bases of the junction unmatched. From germline, CDR1 is SEHNR and CDR2 FQNEAQ (reference sequence). CDR3 residues: CASSHPQREGRYTQYF. The CDR3 nucleotides read TGTGCCAGCAGCCACCCTCAGCGGGAGGGCCGCTATACGCAGTATTTT.

V gene TRBV6-1 combines with J gene TRBJ2-1; TRBD2 is a possible D gene (6 bases). Trimming took off 7 bases at V and 5 bases at J, with 12 bases between the two ends. Germline assignment: CDR1 MNHNS and CDR2 SASEGT. The CDR3 contains 13 residues. The CDR3 DNA sequence: TGTGCCAGCAATTGGGACTCAGACAATGAGCAGTTCTTC. Protein product: CASNWDSDNEQFF.

This clone has a handful of counts. This rearrangement joins TRBV4-2 to TRBJ2-7; 12 bases agree with TRBD2. The CDR3 runs 14 residues. Germline CDR1 LGHNA, CDR2 YNFKEQ. After removal of 3 bases from V and 3 bases from J, the junction contained 0 bases not matched to a gene. The CDR3 DNA follows: TGTGCCAGCAGCCAGGGACTAGCGGGCTACGAGCAGTACTTC. Residues: CASSQGLAGYEQYF.

V is TRBV19 and J is TRBJ1-2, with D possibly TRBD1 on 5 matching bases. There are 15 residues in the CDR3. CDR1 and CDR2 from the germline V gene are LNHDA and SQIVND (reference sequence). Trimming took off 7 bases at V and 0 bases at J, with 15 bases between the two ends. CDR3: CASTETALSNYGYTF. The CDR3, as DNA: TGTGCCAGTACCGAGACAGCACTCTCTAACTATGGCTACACCTTC.

V usage is TRBV6-1 and J usage is TRBJ1-1; D is undetermined. CDR3 length: 15 residues. Germline V gene lookup returns CDR1 MNHNS and CDR2 SASEGT. The V end lost 6 bases, the J end lost 1 base, and 15 bases lay between the germline ends. As DNA, the CDR3 is TGTGCCAGCAGCATAGCAATCGAAAAGAACACTGAAGCTTTCTTT. Protein sequence: CASSIAIEKNTEAFF.

V usage is TRBV7-8 and J usage is TRBJ2-5, with TRBD2 matching 8 bases. With V trimmed by 5 bases and J by 5 bases, 7 bases remained unmatched. This CDR3 comprises 14 residues. Germline-derived CDR1 and CDR2 are SGHVS and FQNEAQ. The CDR3 region has the DNA TGTGCCAGCAGCAGCGGGAGCCGCCTCGAGACCCAGTACTTC. The encoded protein is CASSSGSRLETQYF.

V gene TRBV2 combines with J gene TRBJ2-1, with 12 bases matching TRBD2. V trimming: 4 bases; J trimming: 6 bases; junction bases outside the gene matches: 7. The CDR3 sequence is 16 residues long. Looked up from germline, CDR1 is SNHLY and CDR2 is FYNNEI. DNA of the CDR3: TGTGCCAGCAGTGGTGGGACTAGCGGGCACACCAATGAGCAGTTCTTC. The encoded protein is CASSGGTSGHTNEQFF.

This rearrangement joins TRBV4-1 to TRBJ2-5; no clear D gene. This CDR3 has 12 residues. The germline V gene has CDR1 MGHRA and CDR2 YSYEKL. Between the trimmed V and J ends, which lost 0 bases and 4 bases, there was a span of 3 bases. The CDR3 coding sequence is TGCGCCAGCAGCCAAGAGGCAGAGACCCAGTACTTC. Its protein is CASSQEAETQYF.

The CDR3 DNA is TGTGCCAGCAGTCCACCTAGGTGGGAGGAGCCCTACGAGCAGTACTTC. Protein: CASSPPRWEEPYEQYF. This chain joins TRBV28 and TRBJ2-7; tentative D call: TRBD2 (6 bases). This CDR3 spans 16 amino acids. V was trimmed by 5 bases and J by 2 bases, leaving 19 bases between them. Germline assignment: CDR1 MDHEN and CDR2 SYDVKM.

The CDR3 reads CASSLRPPGGLETQYF. DNA for the CDR3: TGTGCCAGCAGCTTAAGGCCCCCGGGAGGGTTAGAGACCCAGTACTTC. The gene calls are TRBV7-3 and TRBJ2-5; 8 nucleotides line up with TRBD2. The CDR3 sequence is 16 residues long. Germline CDR1 reads SGHTA; CDR2 reads FQGTGA. Trimming at V came to 1 base and at J to 4 bases, leaving 8 bases not matched to a gene.

The gene calls are TRBV30 and TRBJ2-7, with D perhaps TRBD2 (5 bases). V shed 1 base and J shed 2 bases, with 12 bases lying between them. This CDR3 contains 14 residues. CDR1 GTSNPN and CDR2 SVGIG come from the germline V gene (reference sequence). The CDR3 nucleotides read TGTGCCTGGAGTGGGACTGGGCCCCCCTACGAGCAGTACTTC. Translation: CAWSGTGPPYEQYF.

This chain connects TRBV12-5 to TRBJ2-7; 10 positions agree with TRBD2. The germline V gene has CDR1 LGHNT and CDR2 FRNRAP. V was clipped by 7 bases and J by 4 bases; unmatched bases: 13. The CDR3 is made up of 16 amino acids. This CDR3 is CASARSLAGVVYEQYF. The CDR3 coding sequence is TGTGCTAGTGCCAGATCTCTAGCGGGAGTGGTGTACGAGCAGTACTTC.

The chain is built from TRBV11-2 and TRBJ1-1; D perhaps matches TRBD1 (5 bases). The germline V and J ends were trimmed by 7 bases and 4 bases, with 16 bases remaining between them. Germline lookup yields CDR1 SGHAT and CDR2 FQNNGV. The CDR3 contains 14 residues. Here the CDR3 DNA reads TGTGCCAGCACCCTAGGGGCCCCCGGCACTGAAGCTTTCTTT. Translated, it gives CASTLGAPGTEAFF. The full variable domain, rest sourced from reference TRBV11-2 and TRBJ1-1, is EAGVAQSPRYKIIEKRQSVAFWCNPISGHATLYWYQQILGQGPKLLIQFQNNGVVDDSQLPKDRFSAERLKGVDSTLKIQPAKLEDSAVYLCASTLGAPGTEAFFGQGTRLTVV.

This chain uses TRBV30 with TRBJ2-7; TRBD2 might be the D (6 bases). V shed 4 bases and J shed 0 bases, with 16 bases lying between them. Germline V lookup: CDR1 GTSNPN, CDR2 SVGIG (reference sequence). This CDR3 contains 15 residues. The CDR3 bases are TGTGCCTGGACCGAAAGAGGGACTGCCTCCTACGAGCAGTACTTC. It translates to CAWTERGTASYEQYF.

CDR3 residues: CATEKGRRERTQYF. The CDR3 nucleotides read TGTGCCACTGAGAAGGGACGGCGAGAACGGACCCAGTACTTC. V gene TRBV6-1 combines with J gene TRBJ2-5; perhaps D is TRBD1 or TRBD2 (5 bases each). CDR1 is MNHNS and CDR2 is SASEGT in the germline V gene. The germline V and J ends were trimmed by 10 bases and 7 bases, with 22 bases remaining between them. This CDR3 is 14 amino acids long.

This clone was observed a single time. J is TRBJ2-3 and V is TRBV28; 7 nucleotides line up with TRBD1. Germline-derived CDR1 and CDR2 are MDHEN and SYDVKM. Germline trimming cut 2 bases from V and 4 bases from J; bases unmatched to any gene: 12. CDR3 length: 17 residues. The chain's CDR3 is CASSLTGQIGSADTQYF. In DNA form, the CDR3 reads TGTGCCAGCAGTTTAACGGGACAGATAGGAAGCGCAGATACGCAGTATTTT.

The chain employs TRBV6-6 and TRBJ2-2; D gene uncertain. The V gene lost 2 bases and the J gene lost 0 bases, with 10 bases spanning the gap. CDR1 MNHNY and CDR2 SVGAGI come from the germline V gene (reference sequence). The CDR3 covers 16 residues. CDR3 sequence (DNA): TGTGCCAGCAGTTACATTCCAGGAACGAACACCGGGGAGCTGTTTTTT. Protein product: CASSYIPGTNTGELFF.

J is TRBJ2-7 and V is TRBV10-1, with D perhaps TRBD1 (5 bases). The CDR3 is 13 amino acids. V lost 2 bases and J 0 bases, leaving 5 bases between the germline ends. The V gene's germline CDR1 is WNHNN and CDR2 SYGVQD (reference sequence). CDR3 loop: CASSEDSSYEQYF. The CDR3 coding sequence is TGCGCCAGCAGTGAGGACAGCTCCTACGAGCAGTACTTC.

The chain combines TRBV7-8 with TRBJ2-1, with no clear D. Between the trimmed V and J ends, which lost 1 base and 5 bases, there was a span of 15 bases. This CDR3 has 16 residues. Germline V gene sequence: CDR1 SGHVS, CDR2 FQNEAQ. CDR3: CASSLVAKASNNEQFF. DNA of the CDR3: TGTGCCAGCAGCTTAGTTGCGAAGGCTAGTAACAATGAGCAGTTCTTC.

The gene calls are TRBV9 and TRBJ2-3, with unresolved D. The germline gives CDR1 SGDLS, CDR2 YYNGEE. This CDR3 spans 12 amino acids. V was trimmed by 5 bases and J by 5 bases, leaving 9 bases between them. DNA for the CDR3: TGTGCCAGCAGTTCCTTCGAAGATACGCAGTATTTT. This sequence encodes CASSSFEDTQYF.

This clone was detected a few times. V gene TRBV2 combines with J gene TRBJ1-3; D gene ambiguous. This CDR3 spans 14 amino acids. Germline-derived CDR1 and CDR2 are SNHLY and FYNNEI. V gave up 5 bases and J gave up 0 bases, with 8 bases separating them. CDR3 amino acids: CASSHPGSGNTIYF. Here the CDR3 DNA reads TGTGCCAGCAGTCACCCGGGCTCTGGAAACACCATATATTTT.